Presented here are 9 T cell receptor beta chains from one specimen sequenced in a study of immune characteristics of hereditary and idiopathic chronic pancreatitis. Profiling relied on immunoSEQ multiplex PCR, and the TCRdb table lists in-frame clones only, not all of them. The table includes around 10,000 clones, roughly 80% detected once. The pancreas tissue came from patients undergoing total pancreatectomy with islet autotransplantation. The sample comprised pancreas tissue with idiopathic chronic pancreatitis. All receptors derive from a human donor with chronic pancreatitis.

This rearrangement joins TRBV6-4 to TRBJ2-3, with 10 bases fitting TRBD2. CDR1 is MRHNA, CDR2 SNTAGT, per germline. This CDR3 is 16 amino acids long. V lost 0 bases and J lost 4; bases outside the gene matches: 4. CDR3 amino acids: CASSDSVAGGADTQYF. CDR3 DNA: TGTGCCAGCAGTGACTCGGTAGCGGGGGGCGCAGATACGCAGTATTTT.

The V and J genes are TRBV6-2 or TRBV6-3 and TRBJ1-2; D unclear. Trimming took 0 bases from V and 3 from J, leaving 11 bases between them. Germline-derived CDR1 and CDR2 are MNHEY and SVGEGT. The CDR3 loop spans 15 amino acids. CDR3 sequence: CASSYSEGFDYGYTF. CDR3 nucleotides: TGTGCCAGCAGTTACTCCGAGGGTTTTGACTATGGCTACACCTTC.

The chain recombines TRBV27 with TRBJ1-1; D is ambiguous. V was cut by 6 bases and J by 3 bases, with 5 bases left in between. CDR1 and CDR2 from the germline V gene are MNHEY and SMNVEV (reference sequence). CDR3 length: 11 amino acids. The CDR3 DNA sequence: TGTGCCAGCAGATTGGACACTGAAGCTTTCTTT. Its protein product is CASRLDTEAFF.

The V call is TRBV5-1, the J call TRBJ2-5; possibly TRBD2 for D (6 bases). The CDR3 spans 15 residues. Looked up from germline, CDR1 is SGHRS and CDR2 is YFSETQ. The V end was cut by 2 bases, the J end by 3 bases, with 14 bases between. The CDR3 nucleotides are TGCGCCAGCAGCTTTGTTGCGGGGCTAGAAGAGACCCAGTACTTC. Its protein product is CASSFVAGLEETQYF.

The chain recombines TRBV6-2 or TRBV6-3 with TRBJ2-1, with 8 bases fitting TRBD2. This CDR3 comprises 15 residues. V lost 4 bases and J lost 5; bases outside the gene matches: 7. CDR1 MNHEY and CDR2 SVGEGT come from the germline V gene. For the CDR3, the DNA is TGTGCCAGCAGTTCGCGGCGGGGGGCTAACAATGAGCAGTTCTTC. Translation gives CASSSRRGANNEQFF.

The chain is built from TRBV13 and TRBJ2-1; 8 positions agree with TRBD2. After removal of 3 bases from V and 4 bases from J, the junction contained 5 bases not matched to a gene. Germline V gene lookup returns CDR1 PRHDT and CDR2 FYEKMQ (reference sequence). The CDR3 runs 15 residues. For the CDR3, the DNA is TGTGCCAGCAGCTTTTCCGGGACTAGATACAATGAGCAGTTCTTC. Protein product: CASSFSGTRYNEQFF.

J is TRBJ1-1 and V is TRBV27; D uncertain. The V end lost 2 bases, the J end lost 6 bases, and 28 bases lay between the germline ends. This CDR3 is 19 amino acids long. The germline V gene encodes CDR1 MNHEY and CDR2 SMNVEV (reference sequence). The CDR3 coding sequence is TGTGCCAGCAGTTTACCTTGGCACCCAGTAAGTTACCGGTTTGCTGAAGCTTTCTTT. It yields the protein CASSLPWHPVSYRFAEAFF.

J is TRBJ1-4 and V is TRBV30, with D perhaps matching TRBD1 (5 bases). There are 14 residues in the CDR3. V lost 0 bases, J lost 10 bases, and 15 bases lay in between. Germline V gene lookup returns CDR1 GTSNPN and CDR2 SVGIG (reference sequence). The CDR3 loop reads CAWSVERGRGKLFF. In DNA, the CDR3 is TGTGCCTGGAGTGTGGAAAGGGGAAGGGGAAAACTGTTTTTT.

This chain links TRBV3-1 (or the pseudogene TRBV3-2) with TRBJ1-3, with TRBD1 as a possible D gene (6 bases). The CDR3 is 15 amino acids. Per germline, CDR1 LGHDT and CDR2 YNNKEL (reference sequence). V was pared by 4 bases and J by 1 base, with 11 bases between. The CDR3 reads CASSPTGGSGNTIYF. Here the CDR3 DNA reads TGTGCCAGCAGCCCGACAGGAGGATCTGGAAACACCATATATTTT.